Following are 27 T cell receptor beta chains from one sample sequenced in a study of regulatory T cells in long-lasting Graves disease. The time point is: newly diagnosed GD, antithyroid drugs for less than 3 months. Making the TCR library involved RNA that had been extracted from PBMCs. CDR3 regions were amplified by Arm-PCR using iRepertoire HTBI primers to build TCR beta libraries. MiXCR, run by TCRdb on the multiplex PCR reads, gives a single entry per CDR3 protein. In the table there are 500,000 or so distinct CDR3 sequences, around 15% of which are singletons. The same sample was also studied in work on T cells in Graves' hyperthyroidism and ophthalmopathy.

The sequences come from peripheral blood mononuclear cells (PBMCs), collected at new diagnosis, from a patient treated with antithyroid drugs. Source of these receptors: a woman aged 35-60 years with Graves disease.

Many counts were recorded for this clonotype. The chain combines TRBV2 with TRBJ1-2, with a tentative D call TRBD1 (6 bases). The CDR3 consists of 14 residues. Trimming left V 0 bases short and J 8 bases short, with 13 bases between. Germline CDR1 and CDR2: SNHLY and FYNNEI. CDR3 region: CASSEARSGDGYTF. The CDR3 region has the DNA TGTGCCAGCAGTGAAGCGCGTTCAGGGGACGGCTACACCTTC. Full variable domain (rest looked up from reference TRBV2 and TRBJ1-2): EPEVTQTPSHQVTQMGQEVILRCVPISNHLYFYWYRQILGQKVEFLVSFYNNEISEKSEIFDDQFSVERPDGSNFTLKIRSTKLEDSAMYFCASSEARSGDGYTFGSGTRLTVV.

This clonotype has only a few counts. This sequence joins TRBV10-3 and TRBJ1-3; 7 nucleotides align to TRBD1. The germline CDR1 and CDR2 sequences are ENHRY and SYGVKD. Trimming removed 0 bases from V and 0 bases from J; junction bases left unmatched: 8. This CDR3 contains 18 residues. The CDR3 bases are TGTGCCATCAGTGAGTCTGCACAGGGGTCAATCTCTGGAAACACCATATATTTT. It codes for CAISESAQGSISGNTIYF.

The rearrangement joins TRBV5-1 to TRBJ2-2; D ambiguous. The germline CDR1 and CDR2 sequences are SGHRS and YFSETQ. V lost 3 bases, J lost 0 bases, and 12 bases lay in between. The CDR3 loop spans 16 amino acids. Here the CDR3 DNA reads TGCGCCAGCAGCTCCCTAGGCAGCTCGAACACCGGGGAGCTGTTTTTT. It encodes CASSSLGSSNTGELFF.

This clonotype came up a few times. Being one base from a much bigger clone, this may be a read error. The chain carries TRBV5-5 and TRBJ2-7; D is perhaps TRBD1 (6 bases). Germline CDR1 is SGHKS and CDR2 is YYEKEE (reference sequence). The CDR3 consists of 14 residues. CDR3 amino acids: CASSLGGLAYEQHF. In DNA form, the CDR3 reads TGTGCCAGCAGCTTGGGGGGGCTGGCCTACGAGCAGCACTTC.

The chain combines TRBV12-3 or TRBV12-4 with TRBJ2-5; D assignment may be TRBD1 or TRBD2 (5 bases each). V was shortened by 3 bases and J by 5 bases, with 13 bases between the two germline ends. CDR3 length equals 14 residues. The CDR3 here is CASSLGTLEETQYF. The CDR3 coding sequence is TGTGCCAGCAGTTTGGGGACGTTGGAGGAGACCCAGTACTTC.

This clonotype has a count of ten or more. DNA of the CDR3: TGTGCCAGCAGTTACTCTCAGGGGATGACTGAAGCTTTCTTT. Residues: CASSYSQGMTEAFF. The V call is TRBV6-5, the J call TRBJ1-1, with D possibly matching TRBD1 (6 bases). Trimming removed 0 bases at V and 5 bases at J, with 10 bases between. The CDR3 runs 14 residues. Germline values: CDR1 MNHEY, CDR2 SVGAGI.

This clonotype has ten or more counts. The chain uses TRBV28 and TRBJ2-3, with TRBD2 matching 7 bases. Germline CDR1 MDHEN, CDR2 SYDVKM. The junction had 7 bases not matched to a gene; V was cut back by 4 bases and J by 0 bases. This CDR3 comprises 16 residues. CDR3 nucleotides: TGTGCCAGCAGTTCCCCGGCTAGCGGAAGCACAGATACGCAGTATTTT. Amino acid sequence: CASSSPASGSTDTQYF.

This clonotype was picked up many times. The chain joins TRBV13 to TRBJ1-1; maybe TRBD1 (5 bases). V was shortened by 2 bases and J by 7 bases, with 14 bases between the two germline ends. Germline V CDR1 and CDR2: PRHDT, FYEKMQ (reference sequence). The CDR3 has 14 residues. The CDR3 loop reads CASSLRTGGHEAFF. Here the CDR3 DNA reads TGTGCCAGCAGCTTACGAACAGGAGGACATGAAGCTTTCTTT.

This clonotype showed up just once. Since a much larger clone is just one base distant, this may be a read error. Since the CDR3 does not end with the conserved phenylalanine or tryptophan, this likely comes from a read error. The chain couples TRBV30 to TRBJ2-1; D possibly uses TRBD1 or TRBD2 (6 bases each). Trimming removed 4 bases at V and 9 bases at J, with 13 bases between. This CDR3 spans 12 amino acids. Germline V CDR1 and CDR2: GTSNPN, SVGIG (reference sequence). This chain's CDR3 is CAWNGGQGEQFL. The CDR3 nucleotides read TGTGCCTGGAATGGGGGGCAGGGTGAGCAGTTCCTC.

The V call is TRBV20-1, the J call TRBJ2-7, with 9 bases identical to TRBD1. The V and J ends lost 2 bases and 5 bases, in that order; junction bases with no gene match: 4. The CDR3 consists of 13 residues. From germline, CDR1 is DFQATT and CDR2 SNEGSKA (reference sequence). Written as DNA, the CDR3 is TGCAGTGCTAGAACAGGACAGGGGAACGAGCAGTACTTC. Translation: CSARTGQGNEQYF.

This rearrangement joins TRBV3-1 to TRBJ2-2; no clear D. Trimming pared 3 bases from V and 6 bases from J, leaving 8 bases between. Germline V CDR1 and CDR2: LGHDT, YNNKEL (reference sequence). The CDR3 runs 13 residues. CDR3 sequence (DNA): TGTGCCAGCAGCCAGAGTGGAGCCGGGGAGCTGTTTTTT. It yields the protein CASSQSGAGELFF.

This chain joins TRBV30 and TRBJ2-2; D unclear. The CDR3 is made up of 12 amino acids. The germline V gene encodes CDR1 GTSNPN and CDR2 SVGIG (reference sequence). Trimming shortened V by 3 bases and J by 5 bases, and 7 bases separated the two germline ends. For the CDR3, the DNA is TGTGCCTGGAGGCCCTGGACCGGGGAGCTGTTTTTT. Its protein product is CAWRPWTGELFF.

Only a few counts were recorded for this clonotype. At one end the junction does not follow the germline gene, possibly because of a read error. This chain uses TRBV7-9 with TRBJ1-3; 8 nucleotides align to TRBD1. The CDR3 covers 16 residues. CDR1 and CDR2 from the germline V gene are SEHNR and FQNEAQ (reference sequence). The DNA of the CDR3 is TGTGCCAGCAGCTATACGACAGGGGCAACTGGAAACACCATATGTTTT. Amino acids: CASSYTTGATGNTICF. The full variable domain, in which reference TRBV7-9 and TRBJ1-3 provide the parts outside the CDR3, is DTGVSQNPRHKITKRGQNVTFRCDPISEHNRLYWYRQTLGQGPEFLTYFQNEAQLEKSRLLSDRFSAERPKGSFSTLEIQRTEQGDSAMYLCASSYTTGATGNTICFGEGSWLTVV.

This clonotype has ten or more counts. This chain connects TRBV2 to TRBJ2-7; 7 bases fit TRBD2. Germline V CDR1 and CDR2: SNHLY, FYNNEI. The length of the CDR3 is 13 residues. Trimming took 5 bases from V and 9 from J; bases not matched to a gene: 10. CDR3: CASSPGGDLRQYF. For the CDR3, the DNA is TGTGCCAGCAGTCCTGGGGGGGATTTGCGGCAGTACTTC.

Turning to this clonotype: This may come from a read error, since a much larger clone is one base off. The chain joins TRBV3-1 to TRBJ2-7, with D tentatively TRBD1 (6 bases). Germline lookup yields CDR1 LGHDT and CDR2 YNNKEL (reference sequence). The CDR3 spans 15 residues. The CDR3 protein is CASNQAFTGRNEQYF. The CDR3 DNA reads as TGTGCCAGCAACCAAGCATTCACAGGGCGGAACGAGCAGTACTTC.

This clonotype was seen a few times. Written as DNA, the CDR3 is TGCAGTGCTAACGAGGGGGGATATGGCTACACCTTC. The encoded protein is CSANEGGYGYTF. The chain is built from TRBV20-1 and TRBJ1-2, with D maybe TRBD1 (6 bases). The germline V and J ends were trimmed by 4 bases and 5 bases, with 11 bases remaining between them. The CDR3 spans 12 residues. The germline gives CDR1 DFQATT, CDR2 SNEGSKA (reference sequence).

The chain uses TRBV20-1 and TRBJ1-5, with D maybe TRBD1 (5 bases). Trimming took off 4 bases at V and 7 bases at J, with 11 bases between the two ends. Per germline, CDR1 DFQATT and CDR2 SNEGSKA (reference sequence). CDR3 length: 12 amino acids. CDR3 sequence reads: CSATHPGQPQHF. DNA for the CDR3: TGCAGTGCTACTCACCCAGGGCAGCCCCAGCATTTT.

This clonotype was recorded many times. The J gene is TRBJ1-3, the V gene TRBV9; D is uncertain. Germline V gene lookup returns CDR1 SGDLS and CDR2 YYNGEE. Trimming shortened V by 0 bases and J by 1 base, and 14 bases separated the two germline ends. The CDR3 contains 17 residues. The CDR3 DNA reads TGTGCCAGCAGCGTAGGGGCGAAGAGACCTTCTGGAAACACCATATATTTT. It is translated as CASSVGAKRPSGNTIYF.

The CDR3 protein is CASSLGSHEQYF. The CDR3 DNA reads as TGCGCCAGCAGCTTGGGGTCCCACGAGCAGTACTTC. The chain joins TRBV5-1 to TRBJ2-7; D gene uncertain. This CDR3 has 12 residues. Germline V gene data show CDR1 as SGHRS and CDR2 as YFSETQ. The germline V and J ends were trimmed by 0 bases and 5 bases, with 6 bases remaining between them.

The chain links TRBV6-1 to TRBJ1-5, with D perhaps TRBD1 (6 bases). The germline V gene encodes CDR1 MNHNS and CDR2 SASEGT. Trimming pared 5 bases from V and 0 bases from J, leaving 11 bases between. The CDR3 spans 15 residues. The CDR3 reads CASSQTGISNQPQHF. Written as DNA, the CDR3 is TGTGCCAGCAGTCAAACAGGGATTAGCAATCAGCCCCAGCATTTT.

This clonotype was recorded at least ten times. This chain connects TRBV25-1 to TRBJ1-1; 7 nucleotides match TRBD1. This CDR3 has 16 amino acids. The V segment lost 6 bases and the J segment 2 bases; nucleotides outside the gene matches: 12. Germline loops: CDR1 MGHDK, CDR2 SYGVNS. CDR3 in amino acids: CASSPGRNRGNTEAFF. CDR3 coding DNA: TGTGCCAGCAGCCCAGGGCGGAACAGGGGAAACACTGAAGCTTTCTTT.

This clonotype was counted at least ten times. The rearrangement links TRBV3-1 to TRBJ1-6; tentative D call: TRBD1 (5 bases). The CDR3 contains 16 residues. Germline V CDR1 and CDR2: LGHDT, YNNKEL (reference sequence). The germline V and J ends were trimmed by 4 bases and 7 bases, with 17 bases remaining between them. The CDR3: CASSPLGVGLNSPLHF. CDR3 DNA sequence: TGTGCCAGCAGCCCCCTGGGTGTGGGGCTAAATTCACCCCTCCACTTT.

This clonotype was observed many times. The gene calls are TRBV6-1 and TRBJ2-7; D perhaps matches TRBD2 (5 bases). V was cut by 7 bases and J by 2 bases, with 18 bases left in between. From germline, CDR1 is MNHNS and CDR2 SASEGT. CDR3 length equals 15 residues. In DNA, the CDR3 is TGTGCCAGCAAACCTCGCCCCGGGAAGACCTACGAGCAGTACTTC. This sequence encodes CASKPRPGKTYEQYF.

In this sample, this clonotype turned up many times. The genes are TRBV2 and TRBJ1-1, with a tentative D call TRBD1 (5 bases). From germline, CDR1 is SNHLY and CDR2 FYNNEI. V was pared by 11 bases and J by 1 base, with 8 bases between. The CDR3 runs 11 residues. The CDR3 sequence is CAEQGNTEAFF. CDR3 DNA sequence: TGTGCCGAGCAGGGGAACACTGAAGCTTTCTTT.

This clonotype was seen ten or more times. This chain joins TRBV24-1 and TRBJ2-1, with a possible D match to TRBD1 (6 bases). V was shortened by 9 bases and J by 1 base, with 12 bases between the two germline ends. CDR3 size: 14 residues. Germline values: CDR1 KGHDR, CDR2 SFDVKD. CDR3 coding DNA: TGTGCCACCGGGGGCAGAGCTTCCTACAATGAGCAGTTCTTC. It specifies CATGGRASYNEQFF.

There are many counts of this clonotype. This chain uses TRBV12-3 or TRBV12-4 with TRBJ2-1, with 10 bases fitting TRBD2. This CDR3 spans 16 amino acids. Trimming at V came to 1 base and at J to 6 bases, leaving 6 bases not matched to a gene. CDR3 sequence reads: CASSLEPGLAFNEQFF. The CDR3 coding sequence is TGTGCCAGCAGTTTAGAGCCGGGACTAGCGTTCAATGAGCAGTTCTTC.

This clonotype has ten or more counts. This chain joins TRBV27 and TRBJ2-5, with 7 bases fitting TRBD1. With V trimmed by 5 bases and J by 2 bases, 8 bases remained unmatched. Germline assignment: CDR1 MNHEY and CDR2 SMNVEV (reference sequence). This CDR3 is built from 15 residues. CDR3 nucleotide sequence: TGTGCCAGCAGTCCTTGGGACAGTTTGCAAGAGACCCAGTACTTC. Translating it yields CASSPWDSLQETQYF.